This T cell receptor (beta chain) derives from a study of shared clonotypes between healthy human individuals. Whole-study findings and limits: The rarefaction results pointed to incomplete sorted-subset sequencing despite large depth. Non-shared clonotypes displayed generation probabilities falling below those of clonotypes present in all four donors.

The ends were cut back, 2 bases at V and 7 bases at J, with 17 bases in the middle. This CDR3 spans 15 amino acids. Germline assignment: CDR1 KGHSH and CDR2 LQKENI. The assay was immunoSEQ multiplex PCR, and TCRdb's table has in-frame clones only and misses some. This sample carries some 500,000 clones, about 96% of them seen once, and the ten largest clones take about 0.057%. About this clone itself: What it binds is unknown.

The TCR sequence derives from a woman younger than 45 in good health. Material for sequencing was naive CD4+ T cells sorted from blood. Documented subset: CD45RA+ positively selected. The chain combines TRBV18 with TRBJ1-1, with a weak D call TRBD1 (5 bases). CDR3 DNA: TGTGCCAGCTCACCATACGAGGAACTGGACAATGAAGCTTTCTTT. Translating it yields CASSPYEELDNEAFF.